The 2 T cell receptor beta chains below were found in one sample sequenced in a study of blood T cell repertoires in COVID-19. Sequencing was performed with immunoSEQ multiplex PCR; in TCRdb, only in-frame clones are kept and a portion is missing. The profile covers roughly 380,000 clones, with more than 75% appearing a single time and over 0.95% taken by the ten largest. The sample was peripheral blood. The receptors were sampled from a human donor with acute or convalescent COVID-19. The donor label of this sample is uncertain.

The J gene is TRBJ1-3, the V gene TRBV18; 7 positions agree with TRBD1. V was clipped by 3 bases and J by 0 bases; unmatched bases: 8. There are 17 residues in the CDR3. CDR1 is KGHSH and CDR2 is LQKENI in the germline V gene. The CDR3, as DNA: TGTGCCAGCTCACCTCCGGGACAGCTAAACTCTGGAAACACCATATATTTT. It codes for CASSPPGQLNSGNTIYF.

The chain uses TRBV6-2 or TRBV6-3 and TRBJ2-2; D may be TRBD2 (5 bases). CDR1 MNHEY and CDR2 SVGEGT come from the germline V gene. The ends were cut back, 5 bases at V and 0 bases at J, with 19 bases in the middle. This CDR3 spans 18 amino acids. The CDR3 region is CASSNLTKAGSNTGELFF. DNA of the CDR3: TGTGCCAGCAGTAACCTGACGAAGGCGGGTTCGAACACCGGGGAGCTGTTTTTT.